Shown below are 8 T cell receptor beta chains from a single sample sequenced in a study of T cell changes during pregnancy in multiple sclerosis. This table comes from immunoSEQ multiplex PCR, and its TCRdb copy is limited to in-frame clones, with some not included. The table has 48,000 or so clones, 88% seen once; the top ten hold around 1.2%. This specimen consisted of CD4+ T cells from peripheral blood mononuclear cells, obtained in the second trimester of pregnancy. The receptors shown here come from a female donor with multiple sclerosis, enrolled in a pregnancy study.

Here the CDR3 DNA reads TGTGCCAGCCTAGGGCGGGAGGGCCACAATGAGCAGTTCTTC. It codes for CASLGREGHNEQFF. The chain combines TRBV28 with TRBJ2-1, with TRBD2 identical over 9 bases. Trimming took 8 bases from V and 5 from J; bases not matched to a gene: 7. The CDR3 runs 14 residues. Germline CDR1 is MDHEN and CDR2 is SYDVKM. Based on the CDR3 plus reference TRBV28 and TRBJ2-1, the full variable domain is DVKVTQSSRYLVKRTGEKVFLECVQDMDHENMFWYRQDPGLGLRLIYFSYDVKMKEKGDIPEGYSVSREKKERFSLILESASTNQTSMYLCASLGREGHNEQFFGPGTRLTVL.

The CDR3 coding sequence is TGTGCCAGCAGTTTCCGGGACTTGCAGTTCTTC. Amino acid sequence: CASSFRDLQFF. This chain links TRBV6-1 with TRBJ2-1, with TRBD2 as a possible D gene (6 bases). The CDR3 totals 11 residues. The germline V gene encodes CDR1 MNHNS and CDR2 SASEGT. V lost 5 bases and J lost 12, with 11 bases in between.

This chain connects TRBV10-1 to TRBJ2-1, with D possibly matching TRBD2 (6 bases). Germline values: CDR1 WNHNN, CDR2 SYGVQD (reference sequence). This CDR3 has 13 residues. V was trimmed by 6 bases and J by 4 bases, leaving 10 bases between them. Written as DNA, the CDR3 is TGCGCCAGCAGCCAGACTAGATACAATGAGCAGTTCTTC. It is translated as CASSQTRYNEQFF.

This clone has more than one count but fewer than ten. The V and J genes are TRBV7-2 and TRBJ2-7; 7 nucleotides match TRBD1. Germline assignment: CDR1 SGHTA and CDR2 FQGNSA. The CDR3 is 15 amino acids. Germline trimming cut 4 bases from V and 2 bases from J; bases unmatched to any gene: 8. CDR3 in DNA: TGTGCCAGCAGCTCAACAGGGACAGTCACCTACGAGCAGTACTTC. This encodes CASSSTGTVTYEQYF.

There are a few counts of this clone. The chain links TRBV14 to TRBJ1-1; 11 bases agree with TRBD1. V lost 3 bases and J lost 11; bases outside the gene matches: 5. From germline, CDR1 is SGHDN and CDR2 FVKESK. This CDR3 is built from 13 residues. The CDR3, as DNA: TGTGCCAGCAGCCAGGGGACAGGGGGTTTCGCTTTCTTT. The encoded protein is CASSQGTGGFAFF. The complete variable domain, with remaining parts taken from reference TRBV14 and TRBJ1-1, reads EAGVTQFPSHSVIEKGQTVTLRCDPISGHDNLYWYRRVMGKEIKFLLHFVKESKQDESGMPNNRFLAERTGGTYSTLKVQPAELEDSGVYFCASSQGTGGFAFFGQGTRLTVV.

The V call is TRBV5-5, the J call TRBJ2-5; D is undetermined. The V and J ends lost 2 bases and 2 bases respectively, with 7 bases between them. CDR1 and CDR2 (germline): SGHKS, YYEKEE (reference sequence). This CDR3 spans 13 amino acids. CDR3 residues: CASSFGGQETQYF. DNA for the CDR3: TGTGCCAGCAGCTTCGGCGGACAAGAGACCCAGTACTTC.

This clone was detected only once. This chain links TRBV18 with TRBJ1-1, with D unresolved. V lost 0 bases to trimming and J lost 8 bases, with 7 bases between them. This CDR3 spans 12 amino acids. CDR1 and CDR2 from the germline V gene are KGHSH and LQKENI. The CDR3 here is CASSPPGSEAFF. The CDR3 nucleotides are TGTGCCAGCTCACCACCCGGGAGCGAAGCTTTCTTT.

The chain is built from TRBV7-3 and TRBJ1-2; 7 bases map to TRBD1. With 4 bases clipped from V and 8 bases from J, the junction kept 10 bases outside the gene matches. Germline values: CDR1 SGHTA, CDR2 FQGTGA. The CDR3 is 14 amino acids. CDR3 residues: CASSSTTGMGGYTF. DNA of the CDR3: TGTGCCAGCAGCTCTACGACAGGGATGGGGGGCTACACCTTC.